The 11 T cell receptor beta chains presented below share a single source sample, sequenced in a study of graft-versus-host responses after intestinal transplantation. Sequenced by immunoSEQ multiplex PCR; TCRdb stores in-frame clones only, minus some. The sample comprises 10,000 to 15,000 clones, over 90% of which are singletons, and approximately 20% rests with the top ten. The sample here was PBMCs, taken just under 110 days after intestinal transplant. The receptors derive from a human patient who received an intestinal transplant, so some T cells may come from the graft donor.

The CDR3 reads CASSRPGLPYNEQFF. The CDR3 DNA sequence: TGTGCCAGTAGTCGCCCGGGACTACCCTACAATGAGCAGTTCTTC. V gene TRBV19 combines with J gene TRBJ2-1, with 7 bases matching TRBD2. This CDR3 has 15 amino acids. J lost 2 bases, V lost 5 bases, and 6 bases had no gene match. Germline V gene data show CDR1 as LNHDA and CDR2 as SQIVND (reference sequence).

In DNA, the CDR3 is TGCGCCAGCAGTGAGTCCGGGGTTTATGGAGCTTTCTTT. Its translation is CASSESGVYGAFF. The chain couples TRBV10-1 to TRBJ1-1; D uncertain. Germline V lookup: CDR1 WNHNN, CDR2 SYGVQD (reference sequence). Trimming shortened V by 0 bases and J by 10 bases, and 12 bases separated the two germline ends. There are 13 residues in the CDR3.

V and J are TRBV27 and TRBJ2-7; 11 nucleotides align to TRBD2. V shed 6 bases, J shed 1 base, and the junction held 8 bases outside the gene matches. Germline CDR1 and CDR2: MNHEY and SMNVEV (reference sequence). There are 16 residues in the CDR3. The CDR3 loop is CASSRQTSGRSYEQYF. CDR3 in DNA: TGTGCCAGCAGCCGTCAAACTAGCGGGAGATCCTACGAGCAGTACTTC.

Written as DNA, the CDR3 is TGCGCCAGCAGCTTGGTGGCGGACTCCTACGAGCAGTACTTC. This translates into CASSLVADSYEQYF. V and J are TRBV5-1 and TRBJ2-7, with unresolved D. CDR1 and CDR2 (germline): SGHRS, YFSETQ. There are 14 residues in the CDR3. The V end was cut by 0 bases, the J end by 0 bases, with 7 bases between.

This sequence joins TRBV7-7 and TRBJ2-5; D unclear. CDR3 length: 14 amino acids. CDR1 is SSHAT, CDR2 FNYEAQ, per germline (reference sequence). V lost 5 bases and J lost 2, with 12 bases in between. The CDR3 spells CASSPRWVQETQYF. CDR3 DNA sequence: TGTGCCAGCAGCCCCCGGTGGGTTCAAGAGACCCAGTACTTC.

This chain joins TRBV30 and TRBJ2-7, with TRBD1 identical over 9 bases. The CDR3 length is 14 residues. V was pared by 2 bases and J by 3 bases, with 5 bases of the junction left unmatched. The germline V gene encodes CDR1 GTSNPN and CDR2 SVGIG (reference sequence). The CDR3 loop is CAWSWGDRVYEQYF. Here the CDR3 DNA reads TGTGCCTGGAGTTGGGGGGACAGGGTCTACGAGCAGTACTTC.

This clone is categorized as large. The chain links TRBV7-9 to TRBJ2-7, with 7 bases that match TRBD1. The CDR3 covers 14 residues. CDR1 is SEHNR and CDR2 is FQNEAQ in the germline V gene (reference sequence). V trimming: 3 bases; J trimming: 2 bases; junction bases outside the gene matches: 4. CDR3 residues: CASSLVTGTYEQYF. The CDR3 DNA reads TGTGCCAGCAGCTTGGTGACAGGGACCTACGAGCAGTACTTC.

The rearrangement uses TRBV5-1 and TRBJ2-7; D might be TRBD1 (6 bases). Germline V gives CDR1 SGHRS, CDR2 YFSETQ. The CDR3 loop spans 14 amino acids. V was clipped by 2 bases and J by 2 bases, with 11 bases between them. For the CDR3, the DNA is TGCGCCAGCAGCTTTCGGGACACTGCCTACGAGCAGTACTTC. Its translation: CASSFRDTAYEQYF.

J is TRBJ2-7 and V is TRBV30; D is unresolved. The CDR3 is 13 residues long. Trimming took 1 base from V and 2 from J, leaving 9 bases between them. Germline CDR1 reads GTSNPN; CDR2 reads SVGIG (reference sequence). The DNA for the CDR3 is TGTGCCTGGAGTGGCTCACGGCCCTACGAGCAGTACTTC. It specifies CAWSGSRPYEQYF. Full variable domain (missing parts from reference TRBV30 and TRBJ2-7): SQTIHQWPATLVQPVGSPLSLECTVEGTSNPNLYWYRQAAGRGLQLLFYSVGIGQISSEVPQNLSASRPQDRQFILSSKKLLLSDSGFYLCAWSGSRPYEQYFGPGTRLTVT.

The J gene is TRBJ2-1, the V gene TRBV4-1, with a tentative D call TRBD1 (5 bases). Trimming cost V 4 bases and J 9 bases, with 19 bases left between them. The CDR3 is 15 residues long. From germline, CDR1 is MGHRA and CDR2 YSYEKL. The CDR3 region is CASSLHQIGVPEQFF. For the CDR3, the DNA is TGCGCCAGCAGCCTACATCAGATAGGGGTACCTGAGCAGTTCTTC.

The genes are TRBV27 and TRBJ2-3, with D unclear. The V end was cut by 5 bases, the J end by 0 bases, with 3 bases between. This CDR3 contains 12 residues. Germline CDR1 reads MNHEY; CDR2 reads SMNVEV (reference sequence). For the CDR3, the DNA is TGTGCCAGCAGTCCAAGCACAGATACGCAGTATTTT. Its translation: CASSPSTDTQYF.